This T cell receptor beta chain is from a study of control samples from healthy donors and cancer patients. The CDR3 length is 17 residues. The V and J ends lost 4 bases and 7 bases respectively, with 24 bases between them. Germline-derived CDR1 and CDR2 are LGHDT and YNNKEL (reference sequence). Method: immunoSEQ multiplex PCR; TCRdb's copy keeps in-frame clones and lacks some. The sample yields fewer than 90,000 clones, nearly 85% seen once. The source of this sequence is a man aged 50-60 years in good health. The chain links TRBV3-1 (or the pseudogene TRBV3-2) to TRBJ2-3, with D possibly being TRBD2 (6 bases). The sample taken for sequencing was blood. The CDR3 DNA reads as TGTGCCAGCAGCCCCCGGGGAGGCGGCCTTTCCACGAATACGCAGTATTTT. Translating it yields CASSPRGGGLSTNTQYF.